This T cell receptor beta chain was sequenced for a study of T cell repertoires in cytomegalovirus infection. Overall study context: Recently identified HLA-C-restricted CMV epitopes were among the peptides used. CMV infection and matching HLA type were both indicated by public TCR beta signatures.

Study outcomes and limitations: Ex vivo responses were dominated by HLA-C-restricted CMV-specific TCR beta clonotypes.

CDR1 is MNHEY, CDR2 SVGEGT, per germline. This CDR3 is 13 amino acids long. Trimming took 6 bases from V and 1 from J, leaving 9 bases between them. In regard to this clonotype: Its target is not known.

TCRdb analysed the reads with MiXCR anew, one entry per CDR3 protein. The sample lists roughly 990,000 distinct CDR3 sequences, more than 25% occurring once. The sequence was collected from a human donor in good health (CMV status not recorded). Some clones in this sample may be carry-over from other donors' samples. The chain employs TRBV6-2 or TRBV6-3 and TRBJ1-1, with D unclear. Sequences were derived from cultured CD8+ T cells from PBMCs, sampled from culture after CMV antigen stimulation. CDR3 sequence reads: CASRRTRNTEAFF. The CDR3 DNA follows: TGTGCCAGCAGGAGAACAAGGAACACTGAAGCTTTCTTT.